A selection of T cell receptor beta chains follows, all from one sample in a study of blood T cells in healthy people across ages. One entry per CDR3 protein results from TCRdb running MiXCR on the 5' RACE reads. The sample comprises approximately 1,100,000 distinct CDR3 sequences, 35% to 55% of which are singletons, and under 20% rests with the top ten. The sequenced material came from blood. The receptors derive from a woman aged 60-70 years in good health. Each CDR3 is given with its conserved first and last residue. The order of the fields is D gene, J gene, clone size, V gene, CDR3 protein, CDR3 DNA. D genes are given only for firm matches. Size values are once, few and many counts, or a class for expanded clones, and some rows have none.

d_gene: NA
j_gene: TRBJ1-6
abundance: few
v_gene: TRBV6-5
CDR3aa: CASSRRDFNSPLHF
CDR3nt: TGTGCCAGCAGCCGCCGGGACTTTAATTCACCCCTCCACTTT

d_gene: NA
j_gene: TRBJ1-4
abundance: NA
v_gene: TRBV5-1
CDR3aa: CASSLEPGPNEKLFF
CDR3nt: TGCGCCAGCAGCTTGGAACCGGGACCTAATGAAAAACTGTTTTTT

d_gene: TRBD1
j_gene: TRBJ2-4
abundance: NA
v_gene: TRBV5-1
CDR3aa: CASSLSGQGQLAKNIQYF
CDR3nt: TGCGCCAGCAGCTTGTCGGGACAGGGTCAACTAGCCAAAAACATTCAGTACTTC

d_gene: TRBD1
j_gene: TRBJ1-2
abundance: NA
v_gene: TRBV4-1
CDR3aa: CASSQDPGQGNYGYTF
CDR3nt: TGCGCCAGCAGCCAAGATCCGGGACAGGGAAACTATGGCTACACCTTC

d_gene: TRBD1
j_gene: TRBJ2-3
abundance: many
v_gene: TRBV4-1
CDR3aa: CASSVGTVTDTQYF
CDR3nt: TGCGCCAGCAGCGTCGGGACAGTAACAGATACGCAGTATTTT

d_gene: NA
j_gene: TRBJ2-1
abundance: few
v_gene: TRBV27
CDR3aa: CASSPRGRDSNEQFF
CDR3nt: TGTGCCAGCAGTCCCCGGGGCAGGGATTCGAATGAGCAGTTCTTC

d_gene: NA
j_gene: TRBJ2-7
abundance: NA
v_gene: TRBV5-6
CDR3aa: CASSTTADSSYEQYF
CDR3nt: TGTGCCAGCAGCACAACAGCGGACAGCTCCTACGAGCAGTACTTC

d_gene: TRBD2
j_gene: TRBJ2-7
abundance: few
v_gene: TRBV29-1
CDR3aa: CSVDGGSSYEQYF
CDR3nt: TGCAGCGTTGACGGGGGGTCTTCCTACGAGCAGTACTTC

d_gene: TRBD2
j_gene: TRBJ2-7
abundance: NA
v_gene: TRBV7-2
CDR3aa: CASSPAGGDAYEQYF
CDR3nt: TGTGCCAGCAGCCCCGCGGGGGGCGACGCCTACGAGCAGTACTTC

d_gene: NA
j_gene: TRBJ1-5
abundance: NA
v_gene: TRBV9
CDR3aa: CASSAPERVQPQHF
CDR3nt: TGTGCCAGCAGCGCCCCGGAGAGGGTACAGCCCCAGCATTTT

d_gene: NA
j_gene: TRBJ2-6
abundance: NA
v_gene: TRBV10-3
CDR3aa: CAISANGQGSHSGANVLTF
CDR3nt: TGTGCCATCAGTGCCAACGGGCAGGGGTCCCACTCTGGGGCCAACGTCCTGACTTTC

d_gene: NA
j_gene: TRBJ2-4
abundance: NA
v_gene: TRBV11-1
CDR3aa: CAGSPITGGDQQYF
CDR3nt: TGTGCCGGCAGCCCAATTACAGGGGGGGACCAGCAGTACTTC

d_gene: NA
j_gene: TRBJ2-7
abundance: few
v_gene: TRBV21-1
CDR3aa: CASSKPAGTTEQYF
CDR3nt: TGTGCCAGCAGCAAGCCGGCAGGGACCACCGAGCAGTACTTC

d_gene: TRBD2
j_gene: TRBJ2-7
abundance: few
v_gene: TRBV4-2
CDR3aa: CASSPLGGGNSYEQYF
CDR3nt: TGTGCCAGCAGCCCTCTCGGGGGAGGGAACTCCTACGAGCAGTACTTC

d_gene: TRBD1
j_gene: TRBJ2-7
abundance: NA
v_gene: TRBV5-6
CDR3aa: CASSKRTGGKSYEQYF
CDR3nt: TGTGCCAGCAGCAAACGGACAGGGGGCAAATCCTACGAGCAGTACTTC

d_gene: TRBD1
j_gene: TRBJ1-1
abundance: NA
v_gene: TRBV25-1
CDR3aa: CASSGQGVFEAFF
CDR3nt: TGTGCCAGCAGTGGACAGGGGGTATTTGAAGCTTTCTTT

d_gene: TRBD1
j_gene: TRBJ2-3
abundance: NA
v_gene: TRBV6-6
CDR3aa: CASGYIGTGVTDTQYF
CDR3nt: TGTGCCAGCGGTTACATCGGGACAGGGGTCACAGATACGCAGTATTTT

d_gene: TRBD1
j_gene: TRBJ2-3
abundance: NA
v_gene: TRBV2
CDR3aa: CASTPGTASTDTQYF
CDR3nt: TGTGCCAGCACCCCCGGGACAGCAAGCACAGATACGCAGTATTTT

d_gene: TRBD2
j_gene: TRBJ2-7
abundance: NA
v_gene: TRBV15
CDR3aa: CATSGGLDGYNEQYF
CDR3nt: TGTGCCACCAGCGGAGGACTAGATGGTTACAATGAGCAGTACTTC

d_gene: NA
j_gene: TRBJ1-1
abundance: NA
v_gene: TRBV12-3/TRBV12-4
CDR3aa: CASRKKGGNTEAFF
CDR3nt: TGTGCCAGCAGAAAAAAGGGGGGGAACACTGAAGCTTTCTTT

d_gene: NA
j_gene: TRBJ2-1
abundance: few
v_gene: TRBV29-1
CDR3aa: CSVRWTDAYNEQFF
CDR3nt: TGCAGCGTTAGGTGGACGGACGCCTACAATGAGCAGTTCTTC

d_gene: TRBD2
j_gene: TRBJ2-7
abundance: NA
v_gene: TRBV7-9
CDR3aa: CASSLPEGGPEQYF
CDR3nt: TGTGCCAGCAGCTTGCCGGAGGGAGGGCCTGAGCAGTACTTC

d_gene: TRBD1
j_gene: TRBJ1-5
abundance: NA
v_gene: TRBV7-2
CDR3aa: CACSLNKGALVDSNQPQHF
CDR3nt: TGTGCCTGCAGCTTAAATAAGGGGGCGCTTGTTGATAGCAATCAGCCCCAGCATTTT

d_gene: TRBD2
j_gene: TRBJ2-7
abundance: NA
v_gene: TRBV20-1
CDR3aa: CSARPLAGDAYEQYF
CDR3nt: TGCAGTGCGAGACCACTAGCGGGAGATGCCTACGAGCAGTACTTC

d_gene: NA
j_gene: TRBJ2-3
abundance: NA
v_gene: TRBV6-6
CDR3aa: CARTSRGPDTQYF
CDR3nt: TGTGCCAGGACTAGCAGGGGGCCAGATACGCAGTATTTT

d_gene: NA
j_gene: TRBJ2-1
abundance: few
v_gene: TRBV12-3/TRBV12-4
CDR3aa: CASTGTSSYNEQFF
CDR3nt: TGTGCCAGCACCGGCACGAGCTCCTACAATGAGCAGTTCTTC

d_gene: TRBD1
j_gene: TRBJ2-6
abundance: NA
v_gene: TRBV7-8
CDR3aa: CASREVPGTGTGANVLTF
CDR3nt: TGTGCCAGCAGGGAGGTGCCCGGGACAGGGACCGGGGCCAACGTCCTGACTTTC

d_gene: NA
j_gene: TRBJ2-1
abundance: NA
v_gene: TRBV28
CDR3aa: CASSLLEGLTYNEQFF
CDR3nt: TGTGCCAGCAGTTTATTGGAGGGCCTCACCTACAATGAGCAGTTCTTC

d_gene: TRBD2
j_gene: TRBJ2-1
abundance: NA
v_gene: TRBV18
CDR3aa: CASSPRELKVNEQFF
CDR3nt: TGTGCCAGCTCACCGCGGGAGCTGAAGGTGAATGAGCAGTTCTTC

d_gene: NA
j_gene: TRBJ1-5
abundance: few
v_gene: TRBV6-5
CDR3aa: CASSYLQNQPQHF
CDR3nt: TGTGCCAGCAGTTATCTACAGAATCAGCCCCAGCATTTT

d_gene: NA
j_gene: TRBJ2-1
abundance: NA
v_gene: TRBV7-9
CDR3aa: CASTAMWGTLHNEQFF
CDR3nt: TGTGCCAGCACCGCAATGTGGGGGACACTTCACAATGAGCAGTTCTTC

d_gene: NA
j_gene: TRBJ2-5
abundance: few
v_gene: TRBV5-5
CDR3aa: CASSVTDSPFETQYF
CDR3nt: TGTGCCAGCAGCGTAACGGACAGCCCTTTTGAGACCCAGTACTTC

d_gene: TRBD2
j_gene: TRBJ2-3
abundance: NA
v_gene: TRBV5-1
CDR3aa: CASSFVLAVHYTDTQYF
CDR3nt: TGCGCCAGCAGCTTCGTACTAGCGGTACATTACACAGATACGCAGTATTTT

d_gene: NA
j_gene: TRBJ1-5
abundance: once
v_gene: TRBV7-2
CDR3aa: CASGRTGGNRPQHF
CDR3nt: TGTGCCAGCGGCCGTACCGGGGGCAATCGGCCCCAGCATTTT

d_gene: TRBD2
j_gene: TRBJ2-3
abundance: NA
v_gene: TRBV11-2
CDR3aa: CASSLVSGRAKDTQYF
CDR3nt: TGTGCCAGCAGCTTAGTTAGTGGGAGGGCCAAAGATACGCAGTATTTT

d_gene: NA
j_gene: TRBJ2-4
abundance: NA
v_gene: TRBV9
CDR3aa: CASSGGPQAKNIQYF
CDR3nt: TGTGCCAGCAGCGGAGGGCCCCAGGCCAAAAACATTCAGTACTTC

d_gene: NA
j_gene: TRBJ2-7
abundance: NA
v_gene: TRBV27
CDR3aa: CASSLAGNSYNEQYF
CDR3nt: TGTGCCAGCAGTTTAGCGGGAAATAGCTACAATGAGCAGTACTTC

d_gene: NA
j_gene: TRBJ2-1
abundance: many
v_gene: TRBV20-1
CDR3aa: CSARDAGPASSYNEQFF
CDR3nt: TGCAGTGCTAGAGATGCGGGGCCCGCTAGCTCCTACAATGAGCAGTTCTTC

d_gene: NA
j_gene: TRBJ2-2
abundance: NA
v_gene: TRBV2
CDR3aa: CASSPVSTSTGELFF
CDR3nt: TGTGCCAGCAGTCCGGTCTCCACCTCCACCGGGGAGCTGTTTTTT

d_gene: NA
j_gene: TRBJ1-5
abundance: NA
v_gene: TRBV20-1
CDR3aa: CSTVDLRESNQPQHF
CDR3nt: TGCAGTACTGTGGATCTCAGGGAGAGCAATCAGCCCCAGCATTTT

d_gene: NA
j_gene: TRBJ2-5
abundance: few
v_gene: TRBV25-1
CDR3aa: CASGQTQETQYF
CDR3nt: TGTGCCAGTGGACAGACGCAAGAGACCCAGTACTTC

d_gene: NA
j_gene: TRBJ2-1
abundance: NA
v_gene: TRBV20-1
CDR3aa: CSARDPRRVDYNEQFF
CDR3nt: TGCAGTGCTAGAGACCCCCGCAGGGTAGACTACAATGAGCAGTTCTTC

d_gene: NA
j_gene: TRBJ2-4
abundance: NA
v_gene: TRBV28
CDR3aa: CASKGLGAYEQYF
CDR3nt: TGTGCCAGCAAGGGTTTGGGGGCCTATGAGCAGTACTTC

d_gene: TRBD2
j_gene: TRBJ2-1
abundance: NA
v_gene: TRBV7-9
CDR3aa: CASSLYRLAGNNEQFF
CDR3nt: TGTGCCAGCAGCTTATACCGACTAGCGGGCAACAATGAGCAGTTCTTC

d_gene: NA
j_gene: TRBJ2-7
abundance: NA
v_gene: TRBV10-3
CDR3aa: CAISERGSRDEQYF
CDR3nt: TGTGCCATCAGTGAAAGGGGGAGCCGGGACGAGCAGTACTTC